This T cell receptor beta chain was captured in a study of PD-1 blockade in mismatch repair-deficient tumors. Whole-study context: Enrolled about 2012-2016, patients had progressing, pretreated mismatch repair-deficient cancers of about a dozen types.

Repertoires were generated with immunoSEQ multiplex PCR, while TCRdb's copy carries only in-frame clones and drops some. This sample yields fewer than 60,000 clones, of which approximately 80% are seen a single time; around 3.5% belongs to the top ten. V was clipped by 6 bases and J by 6 bases; unmatched bases: 8. The germline V gene encodes CDR1 SGHNT and CDR2 YYREEE (reference sequence). The CDR3 length is 13 residues. The chain recombines TRBV5-4 with TRBJ1-1; 7 bases fit TRBD1. The sequence was collected from an adult with mismatch repair-deficient cancer. Source: PBMCs, taken before pembrolizumab treatment. The CDR3 sequence is CASNPRGLAEAFF. The CDR3 nucleotides are TGTGCCAGCAACCCTAGGGGGCTCGCTGAAGCTTTCTTT.